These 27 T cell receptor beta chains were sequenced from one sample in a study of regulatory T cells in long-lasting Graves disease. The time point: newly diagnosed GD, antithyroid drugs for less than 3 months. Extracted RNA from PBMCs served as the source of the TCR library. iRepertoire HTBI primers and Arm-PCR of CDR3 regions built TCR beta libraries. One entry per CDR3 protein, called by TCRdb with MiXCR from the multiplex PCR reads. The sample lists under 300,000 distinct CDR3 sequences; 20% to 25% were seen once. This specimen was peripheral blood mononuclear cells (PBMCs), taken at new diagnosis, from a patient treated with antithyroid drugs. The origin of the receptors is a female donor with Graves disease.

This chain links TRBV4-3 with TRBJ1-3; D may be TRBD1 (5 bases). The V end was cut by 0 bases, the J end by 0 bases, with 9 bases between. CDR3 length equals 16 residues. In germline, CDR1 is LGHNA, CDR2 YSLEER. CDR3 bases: TGCGCCAGCAGCCAAGATTCGACAGCCTCTGGAAACACCATATATTTT. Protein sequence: CASSQDSTASGNTIYF.

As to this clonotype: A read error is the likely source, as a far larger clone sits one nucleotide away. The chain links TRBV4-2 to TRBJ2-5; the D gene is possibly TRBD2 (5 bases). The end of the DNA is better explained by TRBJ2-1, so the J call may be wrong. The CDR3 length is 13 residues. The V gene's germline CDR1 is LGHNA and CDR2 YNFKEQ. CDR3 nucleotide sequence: TGTGCCAGCAGCCAGGAAACGGAGGCTAAGCAGTTCTTC. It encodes CASSQETEAKQFF.

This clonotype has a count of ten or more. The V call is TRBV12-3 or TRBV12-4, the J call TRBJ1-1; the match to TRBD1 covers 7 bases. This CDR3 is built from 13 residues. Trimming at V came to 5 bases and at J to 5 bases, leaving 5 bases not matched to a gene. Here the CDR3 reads CASSRDRYTEAFF. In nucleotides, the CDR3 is TGTGCCAGCAGTCGGGACAGATATACTGAAGCTTTCTTT.

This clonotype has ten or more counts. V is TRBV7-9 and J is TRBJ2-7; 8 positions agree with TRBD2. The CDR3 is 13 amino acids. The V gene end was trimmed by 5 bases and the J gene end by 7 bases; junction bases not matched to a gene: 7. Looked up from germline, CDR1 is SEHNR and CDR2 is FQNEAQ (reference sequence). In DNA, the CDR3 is TGTGCCAGCAGCCCGTATGCGGGGGGTGAGCAGTACTTC. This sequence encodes CASSPYAGGEQYF.

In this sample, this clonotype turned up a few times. CDR3 coding DNA: TGTGCCACCAGTGACGCTAGCGGGGGGAACACCGGGGAGCTGTTTTTT. Amino acid sequence: CATSDASGGNTGELFF. The chain carries TRBV24-1 and TRBJ2-2; 10 nucleotides line up with TRBD2. The CDR3 totals 16 residues. The trim removed 4 bases at V and 1 base at J, leaving 2 bases unmatched. Germline V gives CDR1 KGHDR, CDR2 SFDVKD.

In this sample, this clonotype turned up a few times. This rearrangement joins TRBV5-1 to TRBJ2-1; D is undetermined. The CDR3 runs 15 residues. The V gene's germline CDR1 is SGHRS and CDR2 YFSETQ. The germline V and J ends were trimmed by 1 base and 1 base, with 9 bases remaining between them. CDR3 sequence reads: CASSLITGSYNEQFF. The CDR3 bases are TGCGCCAGCAGCTTGATAACTGGATCCTACAATGAGCAGTTCTTC. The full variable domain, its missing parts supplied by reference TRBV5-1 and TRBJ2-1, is KAGVTQTPRYLIKTRGQQVTLSCSPISGHRSVSWYQQTPGQGLQFLFEYFSETQRNKGNFPGRFSGRQFSNSRSEMNVSTLELGDSALYLCASSLITGSYNEQFFGPGTRLTVL.

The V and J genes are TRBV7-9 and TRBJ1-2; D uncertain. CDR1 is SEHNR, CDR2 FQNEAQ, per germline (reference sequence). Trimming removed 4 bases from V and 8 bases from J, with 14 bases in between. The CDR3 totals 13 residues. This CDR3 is CASSSYTQSGYTF. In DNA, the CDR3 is TGTGCCAGCAGCTCTTACACCCAATCCGGCTACACCTTC. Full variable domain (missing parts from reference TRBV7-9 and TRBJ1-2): DTGVSQNPRHKITKRGQNVTFRCDPISEHNRLYWYRQTLGQGPEFLTYFQNEAQLEKSRLLSDRFSAERPKGSFSTLEIQRTEQGDSAMYLCASSSYTQSGYTFGSGTRLTVV.

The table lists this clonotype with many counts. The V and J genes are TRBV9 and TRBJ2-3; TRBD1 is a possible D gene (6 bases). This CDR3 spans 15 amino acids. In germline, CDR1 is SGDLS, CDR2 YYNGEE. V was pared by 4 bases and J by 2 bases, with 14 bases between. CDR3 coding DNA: TGTGCCAGCAGCCTCCGGGACACATACACAGATACGCAGTATTTT. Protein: CASSLRDTYTDTQYF.

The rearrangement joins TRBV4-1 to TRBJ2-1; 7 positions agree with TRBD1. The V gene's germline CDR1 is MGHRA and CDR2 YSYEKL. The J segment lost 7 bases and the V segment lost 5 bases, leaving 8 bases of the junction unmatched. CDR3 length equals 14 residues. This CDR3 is CASSDRDRVNEQFF. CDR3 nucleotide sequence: TGCGCCAGCAGCGACCGGGACAGAGTAAATGAGCAGTTCTTC.

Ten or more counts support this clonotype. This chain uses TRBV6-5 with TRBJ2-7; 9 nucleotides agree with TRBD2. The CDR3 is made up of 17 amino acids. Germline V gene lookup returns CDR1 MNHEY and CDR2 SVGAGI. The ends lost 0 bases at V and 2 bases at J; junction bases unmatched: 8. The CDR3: CASSYSSRSSGTYEQYF. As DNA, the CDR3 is TGTGCCAGCAGTTACTCGTCTAGGTCTAGCGGGACCTACGAGCAGTACTTC.

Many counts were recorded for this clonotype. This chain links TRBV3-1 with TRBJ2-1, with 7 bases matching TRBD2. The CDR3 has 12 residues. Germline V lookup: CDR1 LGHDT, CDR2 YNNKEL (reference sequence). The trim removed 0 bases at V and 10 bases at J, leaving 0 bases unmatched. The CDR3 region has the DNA TGTGCCAGCAGCCAAGAGCGGGGGGAGCAGTTCTTC. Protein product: CASSQERGEQFF.

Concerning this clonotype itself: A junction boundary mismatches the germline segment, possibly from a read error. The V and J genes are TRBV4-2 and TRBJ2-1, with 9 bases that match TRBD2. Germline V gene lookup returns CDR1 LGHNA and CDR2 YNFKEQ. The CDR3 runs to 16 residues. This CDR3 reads CASSQGAGGGYNEQFF. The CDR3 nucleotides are TGCGCCAGCAGCCAAGGTGCGGGGGGGGGATACAATGAGCAGTTCTTC.

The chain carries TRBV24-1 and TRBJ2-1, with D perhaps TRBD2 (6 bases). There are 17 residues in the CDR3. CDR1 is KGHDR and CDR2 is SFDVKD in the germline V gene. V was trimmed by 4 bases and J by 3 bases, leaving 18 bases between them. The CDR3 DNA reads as TGTGCCACCAGTGACCTCCGGGCTAGCGTAAACTACAATGAGCAGTTCTTC. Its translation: CATSDLRASVNYNEQFF.

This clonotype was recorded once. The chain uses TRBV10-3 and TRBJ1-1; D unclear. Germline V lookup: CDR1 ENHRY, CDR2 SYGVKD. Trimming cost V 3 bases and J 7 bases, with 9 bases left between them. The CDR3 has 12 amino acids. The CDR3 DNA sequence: TGTGCCATCAGTGAAGCGGGTTTTGAAGCTTTCTTT. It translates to CAISEAGFEAFF.

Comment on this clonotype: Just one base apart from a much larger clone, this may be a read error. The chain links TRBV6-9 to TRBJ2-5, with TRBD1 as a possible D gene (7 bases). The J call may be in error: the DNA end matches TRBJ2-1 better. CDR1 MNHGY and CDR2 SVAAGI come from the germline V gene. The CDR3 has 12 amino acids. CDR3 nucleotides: TGTGCCAGCAGTTACCAGGGGGGTAAGCAGTTCTTC. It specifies CASSYQGGKQFF.

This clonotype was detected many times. Here the CDR3 DNA reads TGCAGTGCCGCCAGGCCTAGCGGGAGGACTGAGCAGTTCTTC. This gives the protein CSAARPSGRTEQFF. This chain uses TRBV20-1 with TRBJ2-1, with TRBD2 identical over 11 bases. Trimming took 6 bases from V and 9 from J; bases not matched to a gene: 10. The V gene's germline CDR1 is DFQATT and CDR2 SNEGSKA (reference sequence). The CDR3 covers 14 residues.

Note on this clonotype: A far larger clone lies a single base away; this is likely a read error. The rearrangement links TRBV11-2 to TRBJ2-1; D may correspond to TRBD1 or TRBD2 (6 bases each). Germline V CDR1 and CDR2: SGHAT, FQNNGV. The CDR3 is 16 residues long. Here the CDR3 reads CASTTVGGHKNNGQFF. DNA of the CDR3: TGTGCCAGCACCACGGTGGGGGGACATAAGAACAATGGGCAGTTCTTC. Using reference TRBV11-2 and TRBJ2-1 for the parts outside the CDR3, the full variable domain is EAGVAQSPRYKIIEKRQSVAFWCNPISGHATLYWYQQILGQGPKLLIQFQNNGVVDDSQLPKDRFSAERLKGVDSTLKIQPAKLEDSAVYLCASTTVGGHKNNGQFFGPGTRLTVL.

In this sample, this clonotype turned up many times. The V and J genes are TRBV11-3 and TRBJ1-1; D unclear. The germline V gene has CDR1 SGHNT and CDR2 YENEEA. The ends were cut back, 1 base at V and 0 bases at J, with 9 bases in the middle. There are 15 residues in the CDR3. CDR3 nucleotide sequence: TGTGCCAGCAGCTTAGGAGCCAGGCTGAACACTGAAGCTTTCTTT. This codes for CASSLGARLNTEAFF. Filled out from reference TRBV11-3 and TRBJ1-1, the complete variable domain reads EAGVVQSPRYKIIEKKQPVAFWCNPISGHNTLYWYLQNLGQGPELLIRYENEEAVDDSQLPKDRFSAERLKGVDSTLKIQPAELGDSAVYLCASSLGARLNTEAFFGQGTRLTVV.

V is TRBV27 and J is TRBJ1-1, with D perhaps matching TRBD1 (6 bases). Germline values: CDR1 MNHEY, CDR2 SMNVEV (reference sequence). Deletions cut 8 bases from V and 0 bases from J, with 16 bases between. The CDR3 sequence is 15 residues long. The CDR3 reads CASGVGANMNTEAFF. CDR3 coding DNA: TGTGCCAGCGGCGTGGGGGCAAATATGAACACTGAAGCTTTCTTT.

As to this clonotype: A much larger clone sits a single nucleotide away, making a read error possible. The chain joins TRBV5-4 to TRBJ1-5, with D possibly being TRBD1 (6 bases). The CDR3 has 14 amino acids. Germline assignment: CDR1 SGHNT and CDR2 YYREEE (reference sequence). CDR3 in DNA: TGTGCCGGCAGCATACAGGGCATTGAACAGCCCCAGCATTTT. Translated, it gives CAGSIQGIEQPQHF.

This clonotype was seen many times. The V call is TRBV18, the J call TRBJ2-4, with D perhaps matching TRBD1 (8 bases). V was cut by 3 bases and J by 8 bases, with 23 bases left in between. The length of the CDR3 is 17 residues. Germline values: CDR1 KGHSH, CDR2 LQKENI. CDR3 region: CASSPRGAGTGQDIQYF. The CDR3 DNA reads TGTGCCAGCTCACCCCGGGGGGCCGGGACAGGACAAGACATTCAGTACTTC. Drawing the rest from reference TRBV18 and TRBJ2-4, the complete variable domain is NAGVMQNPRHLVRRRGQEARLRCSPMKGHSHVYWYRQLPEEGLKFMVYLQKENIIDESGMPKERFSAEFPKEGPSILRIQQVVRGDSAAYFCASSPRGAGTGQDIQYFGAGTRLSVL.

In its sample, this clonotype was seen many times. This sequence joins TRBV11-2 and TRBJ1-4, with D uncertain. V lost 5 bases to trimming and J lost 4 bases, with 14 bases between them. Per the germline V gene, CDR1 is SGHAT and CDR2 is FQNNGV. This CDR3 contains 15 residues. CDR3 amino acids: CASSPPRGSNEKLFF. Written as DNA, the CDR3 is TGTGCCAGCAGCCCCCCGAGAGGGAGTAATGAAAAACTGTTTTTT.

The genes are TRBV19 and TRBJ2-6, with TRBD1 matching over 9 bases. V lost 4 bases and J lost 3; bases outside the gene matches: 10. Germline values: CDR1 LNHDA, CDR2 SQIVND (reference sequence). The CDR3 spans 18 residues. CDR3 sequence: CASSTRDRAFSGANVLTF. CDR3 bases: TGTGCCAGTAGTACCCGGGACAGGGCGTTTAGTGGGGCCAACGTCCTGACTTTC.

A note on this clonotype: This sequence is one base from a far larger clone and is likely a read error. The CDR3 spells CASSPRHEQYF. In nucleotides, the CDR3 is TGTGCCAGCAGCCCGCGTCACGAGCAGTACTTC. This chain links TRBV5-4 with TRBJ2-5; D ambiguous. The last part of the DNA fits TRBJ2-7 better; the J call may be wrong. Germline CDR1 reads SGHNT; CDR2 reads YYREEE (reference sequence). There are 11 residues in the CDR3.

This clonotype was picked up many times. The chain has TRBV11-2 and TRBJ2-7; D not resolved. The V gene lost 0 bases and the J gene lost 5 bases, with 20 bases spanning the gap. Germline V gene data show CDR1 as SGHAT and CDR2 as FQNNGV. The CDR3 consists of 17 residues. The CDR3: CASSLDLRTITPHEQYF. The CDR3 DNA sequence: TGTGCCAGCAGCTTAGATTTAAGGACGATAACCCCCCACGAGCAGTACTTC.

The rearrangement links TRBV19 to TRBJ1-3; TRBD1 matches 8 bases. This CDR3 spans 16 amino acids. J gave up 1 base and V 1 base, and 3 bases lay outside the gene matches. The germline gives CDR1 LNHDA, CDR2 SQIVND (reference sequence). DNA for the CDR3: TGTGCCAGTAGTATAGGGCGGACAGGGTCTGGAAACACCATATATTTT. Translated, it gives CASSIGRTGSGNTIYF.

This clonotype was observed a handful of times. This CDR3 reads CASSLGTLNEQFF. As DNA, the CDR3 is TGTGCCAGCAGCCTAGGGACACTTAATGAGCAGTTCTTC. The chain joins TRBV7-2 to TRBJ2-1; TRBD1 is a possible D gene (6 bases). This CDR3 has 13 amino acids. V was clipped by 5 bases and J by 7 bases, with 12 bases between them. CDR1 and CDR2 (germline): SGHTA, FQGNSA.